This TCR beta chain was identified in a study of cytomegalovirus exposure and HLA in healthy donors. Healthy bone marrow donors made up the donor group. The PCR employed 60 Vbeta primers together with 13 Jbeta primers. Method: immunoSEQ multiplex PCR; TCRdb's copy keeps in-frame clones and lacks some. Its clone listing holds just under 80,000 clones. V was pared by 10 bases and J by 7 bases, with 8 bases of the junction left unmatched. The CDR3 length is 14 residues. CDR1 is LNHDA and CDR2 is SQIVND in the germline V gene (reference sequence). The chain combines TRBV19 with TRBJ2-1; 12 bases agree with TRBD2. The source material was PBMCs. The receptor was isolated from a young man in good health and CMV-seropositive. This CDR3 is CATLAGGPANEQFF. DNA of the CDR3: TGTGCCACGCTAGCGGGAGGGCCAGCGAATGAGCAGTTCTTC.